The T cell receptor beta chain described here comes from a study of monozygotic twins with cystic fibrosis (dated by TCRdb to about 2021). Regarding the study in general: Barcoded libraries were prepared from approximately 3 micrograms of fragmented DNA with roughly 16 PCR cycles. To assess genetic influence on V and J gene usage, the study compared TCR beta repertoires within and across 16 monozygotic twin pairs with cystic fibrosis. The cohort included ten female and six male twin pairs, mostly children and adolescents, aged roughly 2.0 to 40 years with a median of 9.1 years. On the day of blood sampling, twins were ranked among about 1,100 cohort participants for weight-for-height and for FEVPerc (FEV1 disease centile). Data for three of the twin pairs had already been reported earlier in a different context. Paper-wide results and their limitations: Only a small cohort was studied, and no association of shared CDR3 numbers with age, concordance or disease severity was found. Simpson clonality was generally low (median approximately 0.009), which suggests a naive-dominated repertoire, and clonality was higher in the most severely affected patients. Nucleotide-identical clonotype sharing was significantly higher within monozygotic CF twin pairs than between unrelated CF individuals (P = 0.000026, Mann-Whitney). V gene usage was most similar to the co-twin in 13 of 16 pairs, and J usage was most similar to the co-twin in 8 of 16 pairs, which suggests genetic constraints.

Looking up the germline V gene yields CDR1 SGHRS and CDR2 YFSETQ. V gives up 0 bases and J gives up 4 bases, and the segment between their germline ends measures 7 bases. The CDR3 runs 14 amino acids, cysteine and phenylalanine included. Only the CDR3 DNA stays, 42 bases, in frame from base 1. TCR beta CDR3 regions were amplified by multiplex PCR using the immunoSEQ immune profiling system, following the manufacturer's instructions. An Illumina NextSeq system was used to carry out the sequencing. Per the source publication's procedure: The immunoSEQ Analyzer platform handled processing of the sequence data, and clonality was calculated by taking the square root of Simpson's index of productive rearrangements. V and J usage similarity was measured by Jensen-Shannon distance, and CDR3 generation probabilities were computed with OLGA. The researchers looked up shared CDR3 sequences in the immuneACCESS database (August 2020) and in VDJdb (December 2020). What TCRdb holds here is the immuneACCESS table cut down to in-frame rearrangements. Part of the clones is not present; checked against another copy, under half of the missing clones reflect an unresolved V gene, and the others are unexplained. For V, J and clone size, that table is used; D and trimming come from the DNA. The sample contains under 40,000 clones, roughly 96% of them found a single time. The top ten clones comprise around 0.17% of the sample.

In the case of this clone: Its antigen is not yet known. Base qualities are not at hand, and no much larger clone is one base apart.

The twin pairs came from the European Cystic Fibrosis Twin and Sibling Study Cohort, which recruited patients from about 160 CF clinics across 14 European countries. Zygosity and CFTR genotype were confirmed in-house, and zygosity was tested by multiplex PCR of nine short tandem repeat loci. Each twin gave a peripheral blood sample, and clinical parameters were documented on that same day of blood sampling. Genomic DNA was isolated from peripheral blood cells with phenol/chloroform and kept in TE buffer at 4 degrees C. This clonotype was sampled from a girl aged 2-10 years with cystic fibrosis. The chain is encoded by TRBV5-1 joined to TRBJ1-4; the D gene assignment is ambiguous. Sequenced sample: blood. The nucleotide sequence is given as TGCGCCAGCAGCTTGGGTCTGCGTAATGAAAAACTGTTTTTT. Its amino acids are CASSLGLRNEKLFF.